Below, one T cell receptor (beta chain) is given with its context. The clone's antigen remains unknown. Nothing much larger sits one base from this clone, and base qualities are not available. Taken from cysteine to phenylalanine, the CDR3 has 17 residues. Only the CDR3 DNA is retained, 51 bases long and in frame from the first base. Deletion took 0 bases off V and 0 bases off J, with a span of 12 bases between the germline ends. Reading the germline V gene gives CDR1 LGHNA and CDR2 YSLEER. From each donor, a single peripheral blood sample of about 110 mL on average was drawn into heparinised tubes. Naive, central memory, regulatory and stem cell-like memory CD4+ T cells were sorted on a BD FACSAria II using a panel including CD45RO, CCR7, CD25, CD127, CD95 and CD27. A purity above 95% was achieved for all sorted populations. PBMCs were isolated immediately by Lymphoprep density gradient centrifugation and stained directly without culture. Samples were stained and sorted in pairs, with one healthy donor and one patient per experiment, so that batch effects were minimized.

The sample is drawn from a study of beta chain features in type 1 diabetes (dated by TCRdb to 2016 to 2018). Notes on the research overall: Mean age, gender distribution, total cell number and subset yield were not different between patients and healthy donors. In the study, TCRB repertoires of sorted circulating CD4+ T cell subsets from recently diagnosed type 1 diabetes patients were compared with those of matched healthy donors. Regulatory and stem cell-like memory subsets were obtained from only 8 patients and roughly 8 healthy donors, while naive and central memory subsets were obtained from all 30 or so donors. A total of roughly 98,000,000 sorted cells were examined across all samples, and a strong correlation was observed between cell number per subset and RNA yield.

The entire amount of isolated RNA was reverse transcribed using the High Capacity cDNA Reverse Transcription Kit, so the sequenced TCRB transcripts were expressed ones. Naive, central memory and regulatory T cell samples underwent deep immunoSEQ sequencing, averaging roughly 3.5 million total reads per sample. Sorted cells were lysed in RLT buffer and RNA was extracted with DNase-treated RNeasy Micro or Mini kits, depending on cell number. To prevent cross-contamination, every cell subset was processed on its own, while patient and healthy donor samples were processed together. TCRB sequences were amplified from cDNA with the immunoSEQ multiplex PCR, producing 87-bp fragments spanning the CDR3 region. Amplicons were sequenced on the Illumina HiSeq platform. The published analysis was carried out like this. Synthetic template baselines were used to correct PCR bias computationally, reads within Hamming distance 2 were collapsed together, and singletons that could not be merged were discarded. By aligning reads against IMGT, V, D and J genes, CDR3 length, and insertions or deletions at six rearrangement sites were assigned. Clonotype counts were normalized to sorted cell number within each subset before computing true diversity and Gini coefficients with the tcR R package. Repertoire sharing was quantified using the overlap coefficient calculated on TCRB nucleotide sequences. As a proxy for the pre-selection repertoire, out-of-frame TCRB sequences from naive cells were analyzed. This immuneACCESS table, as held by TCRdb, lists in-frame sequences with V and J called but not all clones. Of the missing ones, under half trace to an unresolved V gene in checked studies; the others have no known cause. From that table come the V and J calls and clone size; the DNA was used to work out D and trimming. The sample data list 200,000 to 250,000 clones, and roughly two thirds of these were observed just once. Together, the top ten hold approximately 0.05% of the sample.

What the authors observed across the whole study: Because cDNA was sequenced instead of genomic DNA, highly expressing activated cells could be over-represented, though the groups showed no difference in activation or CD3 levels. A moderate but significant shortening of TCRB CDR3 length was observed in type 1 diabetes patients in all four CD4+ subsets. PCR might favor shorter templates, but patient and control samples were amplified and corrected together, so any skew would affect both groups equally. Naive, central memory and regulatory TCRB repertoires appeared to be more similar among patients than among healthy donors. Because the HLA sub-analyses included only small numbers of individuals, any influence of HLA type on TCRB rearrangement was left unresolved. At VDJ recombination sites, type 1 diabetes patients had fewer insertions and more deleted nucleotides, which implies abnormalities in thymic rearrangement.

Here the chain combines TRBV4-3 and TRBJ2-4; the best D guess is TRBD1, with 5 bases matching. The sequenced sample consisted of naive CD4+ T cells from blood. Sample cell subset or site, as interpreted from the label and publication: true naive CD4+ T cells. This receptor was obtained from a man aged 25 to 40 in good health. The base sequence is TGCGCCAGCAGCCAAGATTCAGGGATCGGAGCCAAAAACATTCAGTACTTC. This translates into CASSQDSGIGAKNIQYF.